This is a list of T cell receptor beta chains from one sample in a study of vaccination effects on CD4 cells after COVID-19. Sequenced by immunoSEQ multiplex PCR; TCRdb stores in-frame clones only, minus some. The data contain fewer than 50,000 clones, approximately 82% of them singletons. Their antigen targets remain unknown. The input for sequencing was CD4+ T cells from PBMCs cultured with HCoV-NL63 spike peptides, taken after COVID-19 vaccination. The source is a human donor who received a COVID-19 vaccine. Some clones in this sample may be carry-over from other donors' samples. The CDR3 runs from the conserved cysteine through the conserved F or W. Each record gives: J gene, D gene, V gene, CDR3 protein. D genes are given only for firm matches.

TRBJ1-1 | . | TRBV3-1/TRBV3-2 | CASSQPGPNTEAFF
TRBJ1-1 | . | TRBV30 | CAWSVIEITEAFF
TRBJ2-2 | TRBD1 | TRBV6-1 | CASSDRGRNTGELFF
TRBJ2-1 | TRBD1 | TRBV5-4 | CASSLPRTGSYNEQFF
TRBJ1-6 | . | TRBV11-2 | CASSLDNSPLHF
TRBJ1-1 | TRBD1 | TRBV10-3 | CAITLGQYTEAFF
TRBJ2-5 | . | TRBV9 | CASSVGRTQETQYF
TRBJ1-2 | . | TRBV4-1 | CASSRSANYGYTF
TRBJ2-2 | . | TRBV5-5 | CASRTGADTGELFF
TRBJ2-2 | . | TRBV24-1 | CATSAKNTGELFF
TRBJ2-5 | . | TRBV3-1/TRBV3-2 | CASSQYHEETQYF
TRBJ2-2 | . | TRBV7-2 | CASSLGATGNTGELFF
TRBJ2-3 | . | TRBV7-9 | CASSLGGASTDTQYF
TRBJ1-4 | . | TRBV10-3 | CAIGRNGAEKLFF
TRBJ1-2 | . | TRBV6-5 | CASRREFANYGYTF
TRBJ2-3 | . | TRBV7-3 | CASSMYTDTQYF
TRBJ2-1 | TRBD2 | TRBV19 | CASSIKTSGYNEQFF
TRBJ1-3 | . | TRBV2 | CASRDKGLAGNTIYF
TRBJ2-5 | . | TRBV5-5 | CASSPRDLGETQYF
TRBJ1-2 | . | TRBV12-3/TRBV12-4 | CASSPDSRYGYTF
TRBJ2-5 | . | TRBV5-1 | CASSLGLVQETQYF
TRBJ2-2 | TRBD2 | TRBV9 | CASSGAGAANTGELFF
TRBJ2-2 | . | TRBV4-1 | CASSPDFGELFF
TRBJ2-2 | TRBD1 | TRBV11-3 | CASSQGTANTGELFF
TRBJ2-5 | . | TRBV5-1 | CASSTYQGQETQYF
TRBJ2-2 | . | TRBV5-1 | CASSLAGGADTGELFF
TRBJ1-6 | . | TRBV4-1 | CASSQTVLSSSPLHF
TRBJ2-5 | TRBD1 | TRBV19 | CASRQGAGETQYF
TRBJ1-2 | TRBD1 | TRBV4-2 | CASSRDGTGGWGYTF
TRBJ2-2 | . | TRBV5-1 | CASSLLEPNTGELFF
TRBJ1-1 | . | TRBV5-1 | CASRHGDDEAFF
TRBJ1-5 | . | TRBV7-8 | CASSFAPGGQRNQPQHF
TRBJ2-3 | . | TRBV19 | CASSAQGLDTQYF
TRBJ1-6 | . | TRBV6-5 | CASSYSASTGSSPLHF
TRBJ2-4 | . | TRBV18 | CASSPYQTSIAKNIQYF
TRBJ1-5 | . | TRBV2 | CASSDSSNQPQHF
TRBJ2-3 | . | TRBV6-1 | CASSEGSGDTQYF
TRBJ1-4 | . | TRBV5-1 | CASSLEYSNEKLFF
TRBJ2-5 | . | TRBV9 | CASSPLGGTVPETQYF
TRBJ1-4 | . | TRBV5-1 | CASSLAWRINEKLFF
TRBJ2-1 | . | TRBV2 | CASSSSGWGNEQFF
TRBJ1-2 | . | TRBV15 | CATSRDRGGYTF
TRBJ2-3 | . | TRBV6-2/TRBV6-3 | CASSFVGARSGLYF
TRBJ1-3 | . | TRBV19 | CASSPSADLFSGNTIYF
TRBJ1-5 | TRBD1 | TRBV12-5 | CASGLADRGGNQPQHF
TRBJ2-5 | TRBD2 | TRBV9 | CASSVGSSGGARETQYF
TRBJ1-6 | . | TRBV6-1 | CASSQQVTNSPLHF
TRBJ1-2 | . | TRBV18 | CASSPEGGGGLRGYTF
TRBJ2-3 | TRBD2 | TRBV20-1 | CSASAGGSTDTQYF
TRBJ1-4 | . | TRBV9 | CASSVGQAGFRANEKLFF
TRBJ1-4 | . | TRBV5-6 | CASSLQGVEKLFF
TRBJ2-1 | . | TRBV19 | CASSTNYNEQFF
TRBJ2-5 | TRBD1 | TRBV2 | CALTRDRQETQYF
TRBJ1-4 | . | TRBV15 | CATSRDRDGENEKLFF
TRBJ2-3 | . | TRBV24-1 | CATSDFGFATDTQYF